Included here is one T cell receptor beta chain sequence, with context. Its antigen is currently unknown. This CDR3 has 16 amino acids. V gave up 4 bases and J gave up 4 bases, with 17 bases separating them. Germline CDR1 is SEHNR and CDR2 is FQNEAQ (reference sequence). Assay execution took place at the deep level. The assay was immunoSEQ multiplex PCR, and TCRdb's table has in-frame clones only and misses some. The sample records fewer than 2.5 million clones, over 85% being singletons. This record comes from a study of shared clonotypes between healthy human individuals. Broader study findings: The study sampled only blood, and tissue repertoires likely differ.

The clonotype originates from a young man in good health. Some clones in this sample may be carry-over from other donors' samples. The chain recombines TRBV7-9 with TRBJ2-1; no clear D gene. Material: naive CD4+ T cells from PBMCs. Subset reported: CD45RA+ positively selected. CDR3 nucleotides: TGTGCCAGCAGCTCCTTAGGCCCTATTTCGTACAATGAGCAGTTCTTC. This encodes CASSSLGPISYNEQFF.